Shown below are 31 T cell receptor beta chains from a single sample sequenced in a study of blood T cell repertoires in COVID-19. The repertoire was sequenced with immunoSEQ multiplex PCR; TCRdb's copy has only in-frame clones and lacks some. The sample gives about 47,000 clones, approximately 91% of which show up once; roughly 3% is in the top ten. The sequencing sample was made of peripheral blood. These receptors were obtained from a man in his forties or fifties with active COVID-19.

The chain's CDR3 is CASSIGEETQYF. The CDR3 bases are TGTGCCAGCAGTATCGGGGAAGAGACCCAGTACTTC. This chain links TRBV2 with TRBJ2-5; D is possibly TRBD2 (5 bases). Germline CDR1 and CDR2: SNHLY and FYNNEI. The CDR3 contains 12 residues. V was pared by 5 bases and J by 3 bases, with 7 bases between.

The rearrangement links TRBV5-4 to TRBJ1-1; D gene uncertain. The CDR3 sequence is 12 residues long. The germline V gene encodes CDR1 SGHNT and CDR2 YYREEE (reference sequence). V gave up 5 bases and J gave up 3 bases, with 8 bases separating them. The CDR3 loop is CASRTWDTEAFF. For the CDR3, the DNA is TGTGCCAGCAGGACTTGGGACACTGAAGCTTTCTTT.

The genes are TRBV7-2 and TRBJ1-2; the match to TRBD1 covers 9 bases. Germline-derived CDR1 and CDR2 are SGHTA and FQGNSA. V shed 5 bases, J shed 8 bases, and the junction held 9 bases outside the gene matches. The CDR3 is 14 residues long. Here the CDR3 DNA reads TGTGCCAGCAGCGCCTTGGGACAGGGTGACGGCTACACCTTC. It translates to CASSALGQGDGYTF.

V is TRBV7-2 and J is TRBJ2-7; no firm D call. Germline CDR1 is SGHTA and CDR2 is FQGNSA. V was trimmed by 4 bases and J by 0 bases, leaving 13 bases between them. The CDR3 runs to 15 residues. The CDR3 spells CASSSDRRSSYEQYV. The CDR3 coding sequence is TGTGCCAGCAGCTCCGATAGGAGAAGCTCCTACGAGCAGTACGTC.

The CDR3 loop reads CAWTEGNSPLHF. The CDR3 region has the DNA TGTGCCTGGACGGAGGGTAATTCACCCCTCCACTTT. This chain joins TRBV30 and TRBJ1-6; no clear D gene. CDR3 size: 12 residues. Germline CDR1 reads GTSNPN; CDR2 reads SVGIG (reference sequence). Trimming removed 4 bases at V and 6 bases at J, with 7 bases between.

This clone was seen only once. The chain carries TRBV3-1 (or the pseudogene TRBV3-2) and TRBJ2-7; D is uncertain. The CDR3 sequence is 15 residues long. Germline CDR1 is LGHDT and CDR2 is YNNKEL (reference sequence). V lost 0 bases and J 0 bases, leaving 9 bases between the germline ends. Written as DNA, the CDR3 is TGTGCCAGCAGCCAAGATCCACGGAGCTCCTACGAGCAGTACTTC. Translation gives CASSQDPRSSYEQYF.

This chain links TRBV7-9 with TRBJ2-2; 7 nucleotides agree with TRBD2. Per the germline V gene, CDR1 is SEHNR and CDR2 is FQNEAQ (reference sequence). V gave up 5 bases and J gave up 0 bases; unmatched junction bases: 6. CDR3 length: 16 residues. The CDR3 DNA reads TGTGCCAGCAGCCCTAGGGAGGGGACGAACACCGGGGAGCTGTTTTTT. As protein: CASSPREGTNTGELFF. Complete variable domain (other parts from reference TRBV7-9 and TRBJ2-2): DTGVSQNPRHKITKRGQNVTFRCDPISEHNRLYWYRQTLGQGPEFLTYFQNEAQLEKSRLLSDRFSAERPKGSFSTLEIQRTEQGDSAMYLCASSPREGTNTGELFFGEGSRLTVL.

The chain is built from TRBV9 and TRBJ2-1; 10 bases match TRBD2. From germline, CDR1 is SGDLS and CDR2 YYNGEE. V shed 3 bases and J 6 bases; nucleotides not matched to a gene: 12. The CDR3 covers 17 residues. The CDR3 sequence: CASSDDHPSGGPNEQFF. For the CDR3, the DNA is TGTGCCAGCAGCGACGATCATCCTAGCGGGGGACCCAATGAGCAGTTCTTC.

In DNA form, the CDR3 reads TGCGCCAGCAGCCAAGGCAGTTCAGGGGGCGAGACCCAGTACTTC. It specifies CASSQGSSGGETQYF. V is TRBV5-1 and J is TRBJ2-5; TRBD1 matches 8 bases. The CDR3 has 15 amino acids. CDR1 and CDR2 from the germline V gene are SGHRS and YFSETQ. V lost 4 bases to trimming and J lost 5 bases; unmatched junction nucleotides: 10.

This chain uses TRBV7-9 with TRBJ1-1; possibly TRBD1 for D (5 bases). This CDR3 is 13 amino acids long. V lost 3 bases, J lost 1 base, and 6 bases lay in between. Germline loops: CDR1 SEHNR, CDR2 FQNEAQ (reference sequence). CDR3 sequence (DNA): TGTGCCAGCAGCTTTCAGGGGAACACTGAAGCTTTCTTT. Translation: CASSFQGNTEAFF.

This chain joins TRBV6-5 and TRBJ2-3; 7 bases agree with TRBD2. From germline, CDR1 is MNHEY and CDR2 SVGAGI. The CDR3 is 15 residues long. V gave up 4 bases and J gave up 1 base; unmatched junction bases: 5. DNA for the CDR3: TGTGCCAGCAGTTCGCTAGCGGCTCGCACAGATACGCAGTATTTT. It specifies CASSSLAARTDTQYF.

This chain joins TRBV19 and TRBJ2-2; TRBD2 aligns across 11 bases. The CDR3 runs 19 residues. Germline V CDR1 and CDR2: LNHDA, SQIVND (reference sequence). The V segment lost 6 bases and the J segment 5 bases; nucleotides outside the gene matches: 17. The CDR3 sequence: CASSKSLAGAFFGTGELFF. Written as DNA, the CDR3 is TGTGCCAGTAGCAAGTCACTAGCGGGAGCCTTTTTTGGGACCGGGGAGCTGTTTTTT.

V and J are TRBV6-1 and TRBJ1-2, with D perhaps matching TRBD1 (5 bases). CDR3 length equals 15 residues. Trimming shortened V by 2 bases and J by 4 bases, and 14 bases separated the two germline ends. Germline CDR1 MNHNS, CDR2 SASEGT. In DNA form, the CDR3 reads TGTGCCAGCAGTGAACCCCAGGGTCTCAGCTATGGCTACACCTTC. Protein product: CASSEPQGLSYGYTF.

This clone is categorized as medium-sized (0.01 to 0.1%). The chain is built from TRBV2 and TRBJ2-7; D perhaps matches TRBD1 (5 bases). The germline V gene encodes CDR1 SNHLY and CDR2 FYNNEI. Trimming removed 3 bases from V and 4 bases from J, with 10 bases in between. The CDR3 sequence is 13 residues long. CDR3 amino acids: CASSDDRYYEQYV. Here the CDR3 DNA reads TGTGCCAGCAGTGACGACAGATATTACGAGCAGTACGTC.

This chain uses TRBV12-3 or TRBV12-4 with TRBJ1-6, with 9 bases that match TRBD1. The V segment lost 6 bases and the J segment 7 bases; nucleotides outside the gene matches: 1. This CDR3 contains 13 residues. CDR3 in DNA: TGTGCCAGCAGGGGACAGGGCAATTCACCCCTCCACTTT. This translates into CASRGQGNSPLHF.

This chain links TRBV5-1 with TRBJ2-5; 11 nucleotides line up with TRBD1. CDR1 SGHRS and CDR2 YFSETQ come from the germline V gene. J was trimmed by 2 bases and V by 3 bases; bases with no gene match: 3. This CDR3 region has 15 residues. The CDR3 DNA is TGCGCCAGCAGCTCAGGGGACAGGGGGCAAGAGACCCAGTACTTC. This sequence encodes CASSSGDRGQETQYF.

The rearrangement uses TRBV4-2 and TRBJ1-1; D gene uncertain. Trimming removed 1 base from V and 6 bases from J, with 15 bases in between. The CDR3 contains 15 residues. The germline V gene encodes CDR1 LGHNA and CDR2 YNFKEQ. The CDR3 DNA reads TGTGCCAGCAGCCAAGGAAACACGGGAAACCCTGAAGCTTTCTTT. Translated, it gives CASSQGNTGNPEAFF.

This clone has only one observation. The CDR3 sequence: CASSFSSTYGYTF. In DNA form, the CDR3 reads TGTGCCAGCAGTTTCTCTAGCACCTATGGCTACACCTTC. V and J are TRBV27 and TRBJ1-2; D unresolved. The CDR3 runs to 13 residues. Trimming took 3 bases from V and 4 from J, leaving 9 bases between them. CDR1 is MNHEY, CDR2 SMNVEV, per germline (reference sequence).

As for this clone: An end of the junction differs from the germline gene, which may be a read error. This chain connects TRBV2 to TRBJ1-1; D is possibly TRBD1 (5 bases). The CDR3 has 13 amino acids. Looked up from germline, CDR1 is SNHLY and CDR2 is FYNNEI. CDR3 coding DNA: TGTGCCAGCAGCCAAGGGGTGAAAACTGAAGCTTTCTTT. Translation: CASSQGVKTEAFF.

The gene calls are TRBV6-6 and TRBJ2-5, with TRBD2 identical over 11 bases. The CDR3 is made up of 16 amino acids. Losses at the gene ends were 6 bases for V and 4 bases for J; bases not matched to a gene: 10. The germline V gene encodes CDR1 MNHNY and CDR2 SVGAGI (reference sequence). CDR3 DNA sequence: TGTGCCAGCAGGACCTCTAGCGGGGGGAAGGTAGAGACCCAGTACTTC. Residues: CASRTSSGGKVETQYF.

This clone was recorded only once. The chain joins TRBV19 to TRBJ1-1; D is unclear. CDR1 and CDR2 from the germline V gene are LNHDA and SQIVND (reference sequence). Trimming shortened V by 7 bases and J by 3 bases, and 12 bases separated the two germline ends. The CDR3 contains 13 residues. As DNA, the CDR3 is TGTGCCAGTATTGAACCGGGGTACACTGAAGCTTTCTTT. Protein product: CASIEPGYTEAFF.

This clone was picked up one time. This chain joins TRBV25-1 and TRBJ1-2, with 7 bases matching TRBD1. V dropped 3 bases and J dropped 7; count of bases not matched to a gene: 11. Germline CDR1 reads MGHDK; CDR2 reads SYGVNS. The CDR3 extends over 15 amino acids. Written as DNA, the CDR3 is TGTGCCAGCAGTGATTTTTCGGGACAGCTCGGTGGCTACACCTTC. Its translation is CASSDFSGQLGGYTF.

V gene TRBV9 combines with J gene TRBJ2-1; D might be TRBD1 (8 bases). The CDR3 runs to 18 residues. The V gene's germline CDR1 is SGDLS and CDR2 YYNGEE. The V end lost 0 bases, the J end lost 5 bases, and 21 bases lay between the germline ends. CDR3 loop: CASSVVWGGQGADNEQFF. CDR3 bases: TGTGCCAGCAGCGTAGTATGGGGAGGGCAGGGGGCGGACAATGAGCAGTTCTTC.

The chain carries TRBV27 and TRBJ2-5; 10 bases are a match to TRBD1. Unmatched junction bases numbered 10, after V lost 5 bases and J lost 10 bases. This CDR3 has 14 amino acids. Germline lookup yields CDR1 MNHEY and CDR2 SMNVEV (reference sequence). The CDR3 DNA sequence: TGTGCCAGCAGTCCGGGACAGGGGACGCGAGTCCAGTACTTC. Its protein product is CASSPGQGTRVQYF.

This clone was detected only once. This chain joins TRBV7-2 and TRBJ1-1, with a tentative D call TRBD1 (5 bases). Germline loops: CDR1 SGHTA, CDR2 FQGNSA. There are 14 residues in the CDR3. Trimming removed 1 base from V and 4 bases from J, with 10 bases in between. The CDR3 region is CASSLGLQATEAFF. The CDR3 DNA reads TGTGCCAGCAGCTTAGGATTACAGGCCACTGAAGCTTTCTTT.

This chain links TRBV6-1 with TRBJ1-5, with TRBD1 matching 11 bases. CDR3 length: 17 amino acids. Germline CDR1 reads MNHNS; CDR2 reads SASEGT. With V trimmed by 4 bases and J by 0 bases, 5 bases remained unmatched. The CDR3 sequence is CASSGTGGVDSNQPQHF. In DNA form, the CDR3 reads TGTGCCAGCAGTGGGACAGGGGGCGTGGATAGCAATCAGCCCCAGCATTTT.

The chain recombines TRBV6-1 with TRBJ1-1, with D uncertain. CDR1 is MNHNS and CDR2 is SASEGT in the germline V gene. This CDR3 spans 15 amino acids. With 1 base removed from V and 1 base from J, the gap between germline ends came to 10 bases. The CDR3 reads CASSEGPRRNTEAFF. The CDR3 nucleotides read TGTGCCAGCAGTGAAGGGCCCAGAAGGAACACTGAAGCTTTCTTT.

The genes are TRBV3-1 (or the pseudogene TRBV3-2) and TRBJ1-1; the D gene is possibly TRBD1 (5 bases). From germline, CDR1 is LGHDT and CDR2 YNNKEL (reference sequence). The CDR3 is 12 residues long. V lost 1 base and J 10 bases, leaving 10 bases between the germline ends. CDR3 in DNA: TGTGCCAGCAGCCAAGTCGATCAGGGAGCTTTCTTT. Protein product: CASSQVDQGAFF.

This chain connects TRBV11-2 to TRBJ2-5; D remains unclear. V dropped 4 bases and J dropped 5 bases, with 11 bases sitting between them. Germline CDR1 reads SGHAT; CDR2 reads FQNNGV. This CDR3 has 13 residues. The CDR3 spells CASSSGVLETQYF. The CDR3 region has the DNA TGTGCCAGCAGCTCCGGAGTATTGGAGACCCAGTACTTC.

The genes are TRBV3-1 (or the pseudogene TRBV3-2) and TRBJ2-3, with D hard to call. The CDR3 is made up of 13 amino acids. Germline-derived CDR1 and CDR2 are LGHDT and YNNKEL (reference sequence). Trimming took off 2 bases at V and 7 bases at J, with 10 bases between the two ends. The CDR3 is CASSQTRAYTQYF. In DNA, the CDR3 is TGTGCCAGCAGCCAAACCAGAGCGTATACGCAGTATTTT.

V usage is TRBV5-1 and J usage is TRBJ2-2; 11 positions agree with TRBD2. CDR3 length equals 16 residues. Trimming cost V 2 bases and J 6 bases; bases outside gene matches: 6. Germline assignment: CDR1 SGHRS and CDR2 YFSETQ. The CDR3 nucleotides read TGCGCCAGCAGCTTTACTAGCGGGAGTTTTTCCGGGGAGCTGTTTTTT. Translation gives CASSFTSGSFSGELFF.